This entry features one TCR beta chain sequence. The entry originates in a study of blood T cell repertoires in COVID-19. Overall study: Whether acute or convalescent, the COVID-19 samples came from the United States, Italy and Spain. PBMCs, B-cell-depleted T cells, or T cells were the source of the cDNA or gDNA that made up the material.

In the authors' workflow: For nucleated cells, counts were estimated from reference gene primer amplification. Using immunoSEQ multiplex PCR, the repertoire was profiled, and TCRdb retains in-frame clones only, with some absent. V, J and clone size are those of that table, while D and trimming were read from the DNA. Of under 150,000 clones listed, approximately 84% are singletons. Sequencing input: peripheral blood. The clonotype originates from a woman in her thirties or forties with acute or convalescent COVID-19.

CDR3 loop: CASIPPGRQGSTGELFF. DNA of the CDR3: TGTGCCAGCATCCCCCCTGGGCGACAGGGGTCCACCGGGGAGCTGTTTTTT. The rearrangement joins TRBV2 to TRBJ2-2; 8 bases fit TRBD1. CDR1 SNHLY and CDR2 FYNNEI come from the germline V gene. This CDR3 is built from 17 residues. V was pared by 7 bases and J by 4 bases, with 14 bases of the junction left unmatched.